This T cell receptor beta chain was observed in a study of identifying expanded T cells in peripheral blood. CDR3 size: 13 residues. Germline CDR1 reads MGHRA; CDR2 reads YSYEKL. Trimming shortened V by 4 bases and J by 7 bases, and 13 bases separated the two germline ends. Note on this clone: Antigen unknown.

Whole-study results and caveats: Technical replicates showed 0.9 to 1.5 changed clones; about 2 weeks 15 to 20; four weeks 19. Clone count variance between roughly 2-week samples rose with total template count.

Collection occurred without any documented infections or immune events in donors. Sequencing used immunoSEQ multiplex PCR; TCRdb keeps in-frame clones, though not all of them. The table lists around 120,000 clones, approximately 90% of them singletons. The sequence was collected from a person aged 18 to 75 in good health. The sample comprised blood. The V call is TRBV4-1, the J call TRBJ1-1; TRBD1 might be the D (6 bases). The CDR3 loop is CASSPIGQIEAFF. The CDR3, as DNA: TGCGCCAGCAGCCCAATCGGACAGATTGAAGCTTTCTTT.